This TCR beta chain is drawn from a study of T cell changes during pregnancy in multiple sclerosis. Profiling relied on immunoSEQ multiplex PCR, and the TCRdb table lists in-frame clones only, not all of them. Of some 89,000 clones listed, 94% are singletons. This CDR3 is built from 14 residues. Germline values: CDR1 MDHEN, CDR2 SYDVKM. V was clipped by 6 bases and J by 3 bases, with 12 bases between them. The receptor's source is a female donor with multiple sclerosis, enrolled in a pregnancy study. The genes are TRBV28 and TRBJ1-5; D possibly corresponds to TRBD1 (6 bases). Sequences were derived from peripheral blood, sampled in the third trimester of pregnancy. This CDR3 reads CASRLDRSNQPQHF. The CDR3 nucleotides are TGTGCCAGCAGACTGGACAGATCCAATCAGCCCCAGCATTTT.